This TCR beta chain was captured in a study of shared clonotypes between healthy human individuals. At the level of the study: For every donor, three CD4 naive, three CD4 memory, two CD8 naive and one CD8 memory plates were used.

Replicate PCRs run on sorted subsets employed roughly 190 ng DNA, around 27,000 T cell genomes. TCRdb's table, derived via immunoSEQ multiplex PCR, lists solely in-frame clones and lacks some. The sample contains around 2.5 million clones, roughly 93% of which appear only once. Those who donated were healthy HIV-negative adults, with no recent acute infections or vaccinations reported. The authors divided CD4+ cells into CD45RA+ naive and CD45RA-negative memory subsets. The CDR3 is 14 residues long. From germline, CDR1 is SGHTA and CDR2 FQGNSA. V shed 2 bases and J shed 6 bases, with 12 bases lying between them.

V is TRBV7-2 and J is TRBJ2-3; D is uncertain. The sequencing sample was made of naive CD4+ T cells from PBMCs. Subset here: CD45RA+ positively selected. This clonotype was sampled from a man aged 18 to 30 in good health. Some clones in this sample may be carry-over from other donors' samples. CDR3 residues: CASSLWSNEDTQYF. CDR3 sequence (DNA): TGTGCCAGCAGCTTATGGTCCAATGAGGATACGCAGTATTTT.